This TCR beta chain was found in a study of breast tumors, draining lymph nodes, adjacent tissues. Looked up from germline, CDR1 is LNHNV and CDR2 is YYDKDF (reference sequence). V lost 0 bases to trimming and J lost 0 bases, with 12 bases between them. The CDR3 loop spans 17 amino acids. In its sample, this clonotype is medium-sized. What it binds is unknown. TCRdb ran MiXCR on the multiplex PCR reads and lists one entry per CDR3 protein. The sample yields around 7,600 distinct CDR3 sequences, around three quarters seen once. Findings and caveats of the study: Compared with lymph nodes, tumors were less diverse; compared with nontumor tissue, more.

The chain uses TRBV15 and TRBJ1-5; tentatively, D is TRBD1 (6 bases). The receptor comes from a female donor with breast cancer. Some clones in this sample may be carry-over from other donors' samples. Sequences were obtained from tumor-adjacent breast tissue. The CDR3 here is CATSRDRGGFSNQPQHF. CDR3 DNA: TGTGCCACCAGCAGAGATAGGGGGGGATTTAGCAATCAGCCCCAGCATTTT.